This T cell receptor (beta chain) originates from a study of blood T cells in healthy people across ages. Next came a second PCR, run for roughly 6 to 11 cycles, which used a sample-barcoded 5' primer along with a J-beta primer mix. Each CDR3 protein gets one entry after TCRdb re-called the 5' RACE reads with MiXCR. In the table there are fewer than 1,000,000 distinct CDR3 sequences, more than 40% of which are singletons. This CDR3 has 14 residues. V shed 2 bases and J shed 5 bases, with 13 bases lying between them. This clonotype has just one count. A much larger clone differs by one base, so this may be a read error.

The sample taken for sequencing was blood. The sequence was obtained from a man aged 60 to 75 in good health. The V call is TRBV12-3 or TRBV12-4, the J call TRBJ2-7; D might be TRBD2 (6 bases). The CDR3 here is CASSLLGRGNEQYF. The CDR3 DNA follows: TGTGCCAGCAGTTTACTGGGACGGGGGAACGAGCAGTACTTC.